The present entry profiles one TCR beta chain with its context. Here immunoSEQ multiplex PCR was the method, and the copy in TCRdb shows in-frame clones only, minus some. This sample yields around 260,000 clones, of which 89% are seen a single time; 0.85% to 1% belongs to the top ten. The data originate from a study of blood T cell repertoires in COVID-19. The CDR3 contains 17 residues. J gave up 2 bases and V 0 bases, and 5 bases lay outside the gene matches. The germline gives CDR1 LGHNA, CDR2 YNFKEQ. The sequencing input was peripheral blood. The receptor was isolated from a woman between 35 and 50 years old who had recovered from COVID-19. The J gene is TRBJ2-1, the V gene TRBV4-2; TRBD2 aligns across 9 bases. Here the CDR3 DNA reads TGTGCCAGCAGCCAAGATAGCGGGAGTCCAACCTACAATGAGCAGTTCTTC. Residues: CASSQDSGSPTYNEQFF.